One sample yielded the 27 T cell receptor beta chains listed below, sequenced in a study of identical twins. TCRdb passed the 5' RACE reads through MiXCR, listing each CDR3 protein once. In the table there are a few hundred thousand distinct CDR3 sequences, over 8.5% of which are singletons. In addition, the sample was reused for a study of yellow fever vaccine responses in identical twins.

The material sequenced was PBMCs. The origin of the receptors is a young woman in good health.

This clonotype has at least ten counts. The chain recombines TRBV5-1 with TRBJ1-3; D may be TRBD1 (5 bases). Germline CDR1 is SGHRS and CDR2 is YFSETQ. Trimming left V 1 base short and J 3 bases short, with 14 bases between. The CDR3 length is 16 residues. The chain's CDR3 is CASSLSIGTGGNTIYF. CDR3 coding DNA: TGCGCCAGCAGCTTGTCTATCGGGACGGGTGGAAACACCATATATTTT.

This clonotype was observed at least ten times. The junction departs from germline at one end; a sequencing error may be responsible. The genes are TRBV18 and TRBJ2-7; 7 bases agree with TRBD1. The CDR3 is made up of 14 amino acids. Germline V gene data show CDR1 as KGHSH and CDR2 as LQKENI. CDR3 bases: TGTGCCAGCTCACCGACAGGGAACAATTACGATCAGTACTTC. Translated: CASSPTGNNYDQYF. Complete variable domain (other parts from reference TRBV18 and TRBJ2-7): NAGVMQNPRHLVRRRGQEARLRCSPMKGHSHVYWYRQLPEEGLKFMVYLQKENIIDESGMPKERFSAEFPKEGPSILRIQQVVRGDSAAYFCASSPTGNNYDQYFGPGTRLTVT.

This clonotype was counted only a few times. The chain employs TRBV6-2 or TRBV6-3 and TRBJ2-7, with a tentative D call TRBD1 (6 bases). V was trimmed by 5 bases and J by 7 bases, leaving 21 bases between them. The CDR3 is made up of 15 amino acids. The germline V gene encodes CDR1 MNHEY and CDR2 SVGEGT. CDR3 sequence (DNA): TGTGCCAGCAGTCTCCTCTCCACAGGGTCGGGGGAGCAGTACTTC. It yields the protein CASSLLSTGSGEQYF.

This clonotype has only a few counts. The V and J genes are TRBV7-9 and TRBJ2-3, with 14 nucleotides matching TRBD2. Trimming at V came to 5 bases and at J to 8 bases, leaving 12 bases not matched to a gene. Germline CDR1 SEHNR, CDR2 FQNEAQ (reference sequence). There are 17 residues in the CDR3. CDR3 bases: TGTGCCAGCAGCCTCCGCACTGGACTAGCGGGGGGCTTTACGCAGTATTTT. Translation: CASSLRTGLAGGFTQYF.

The rearrangement uses TRBV7-9 and TRBJ2-1, with D uncertain. The germline V gene has CDR1 SEHNR and CDR2 FQNEAQ (reference sequence). V lost 4 bases to trimming and J lost 0 bases, with 7 bases between them. CDR3 length: 14 amino acids. CDR3 DNA: TGTGCCAGCAGCTCGGAAAACTCCTACAATGAGCAGTTCTTC. Translation gives CASSSENSYNEQFF. Filled out from reference TRBV7-9 and TRBJ2-1, the complete variable domain reads DTGVSQNPRHKITKRGQNVTFRCDPISEHNRLYWYRQTLGQGPEFLTYFQNEAQLEKSRLLSDRFSAERPKGSFSTLEIQRTEQGDSAMYLCASSSENSYNEQFFGPGTRLTVL.

This clonotype occurred many times. This rearrangement joins TRBV5-1 to TRBJ1-2, with 12 bases fitting TRBD1. The V gene's germline CDR1 is SGHRS and CDR2 YFSETQ. The CDR3 sequence is 15 residues long. The V segment lost 4 bases and the J segment 4 bases; nucleotides outside the gene matches: 5. The CDR3 DNA reads TGCGCCAGCAGCCCCGGGACAGGGGGCACCTATGGCTACACCTTC. Protein sequence: CASSPGTGGTYGYTF.

This clonotype was found many times. The genes are TRBV7-2 and TRBJ2-3; D uncertain. The CDR3 extends over 13 amino acids. The V end lost 2 bases, the J end lost 6 bases, and 9 bases lay between the germline ends. Looked up from germline, CDR1 is SGHTA and CDR2 is FQGNSA. CDR3 DNA: TGTGCCAGCAGCTTAATGGCGCCCGATACGCAGTATTTT. This translates into CASSLMAPDTQYF.

This clonotype was counted ten times or more. This chain uses TRBV10-3 with TRBJ2-3, with D uncertain. This CDR3 is 14 amino acids long. V lost 4 bases to trimming and J lost 1 base, with 9 bases between them. Germline V lookup: CDR1 ENHRY, CDR2 SYGVKD. CDR3 DNA: TGTGCCATCAGTGTGTTTCGGGGCACAGATACGCAGTATTTT. Encoded protein: CAISVFRGTDTQYF.

This clonotype came up once. This sequence joins TRBV6-1 and TRBJ1-2, with 10 bases identical to TRBD1. From germline, CDR1 is MNHNS and CDR2 SASEGT. J lost 4 bases, V lost 6 bases, and 8 bases had no gene match. The CDR3 sequence is 15 residues long. CDR3 DNA sequence: TGTGCCAGCAGACCCGACAGGGGGCGAGGCTATGGCTACACCTTC. Residues: CASRPDRGRGYGYTF.

The gene calls are TRBV11-2 and TRBJ2-3; TRBD1 matches 9 bases. Germline CDR1 reads SGHAT; CDR2 reads FQNNGV. This CDR3 contains 16 residues. V was clipped by 10 bases and J by 0 bases; unmatched bases: 11. CDR3 sequence: CATGTGQNPSTDTQYF. As DNA, the CDR3 is TGTGCCACCGGGACAGGGCAAAACCCCAGCACAGATACGCAGTATTTT.

V is TRBV27 and J is TRBJ2-7; 7 nucleotides align to TRBD2. The CDR3 totals 16 residues. CDR1 MNHEY and CDR2 SMNVEV come from the germline V gene (reference sequence). The V and J ends lost 8 bases and 6 bases, in that order; junction bases with no gene match: 19. This CDR3 is CASALIVVSGIGEQYF. The CDR3 bases are TGTGCCAGCGCCCTTATTGTGGTGAGCGGGATCGGCGAGCAGTACTTC.

The table lists this clonotype with many counts. J is TRBJ2-5 and V is TRBV20-1; 8 bases fit TRBD2. Germline CDR1 reads DFQATT; CDR2 reads SNEGSKA (reference sequence). This CDR3 is 12 amino acids long. The V and J ends lost 6 bases and 5 bases, in that order; junction bases with no gene match: 5. The CDR3 coding sequence is TGCAGTGCGAGGACTAGCTTCGAGACCCAGTACTTC. Encoded protein: CSARTSFETQYF.

V and J are TRBV7-9 and TRBJ2-3, with 7 bases matching TRBD1. The trim removed 6 bases at V and 1 base at J, leaving 4 bases unmatched. This CDR3 is 14 amino acids long. Germline V gene lookup returns CDR1 SEHNR and CDR2 FQNEAQ (reference sequence). CDR3: CASRTTGGTDTQYF. CDR3 DNA: TGTGCCAGCAGGACAACAGGGGGCACAGATACGCAGTATTTT.

This clonotype was observed many times. This chain connects TRBV6-1 to TRBJ2-1, with TRBD1 matching 7 bases. Germline lookup yields CDR1 MNHNS and CDR2 SASEGT. This CDR3 is 15 amino acids long. With V trimmed by 4 bases and J by 4 bases, 7 bases remained unmatched. CDR3 protein: CASSVPGTVYNEQFF. CDR3 coding DNA: TGTGCCAGCAGTGTTCCCGGGACAGTATACAATGAGCAGTTCTTC.

This clonotype has a handful of counts. The rearrangement joins TRBV27 to TRBJ2-1; 9 nucleotides agree with TRBD2. Germline V gene lookup returns CDR1 MNHEY and CDR2 SMNVEV (reference sequence). This CDR3 region has 15 residues. The V segment lost 8 bases and the J segment 2 bases; nucleotides outside the gene matches: 7. The CDR3: CASRSGGTTYNEQFF. The CDR3 nucleotides read TGTGCCAGCCGGAGCGGGGGGACTACCTACAATGAGCAGTTCTTC.

About this clonotype: Compared with germline, one end of the junction differs, possibly owing to a read error. The chain joins TRBV3-1 to TRBJ2-7, with TRBD1 matching over 8 bases. The CDR3 runs 16 residues. Germline V CDR1 and CDR2: LGHDT, YNNKEL (reference sequence). The DNA for the CDR3 is TGTGCCAGCAGCAAAGACAGGGGCCACGGGAGCCTCGAGCAGTACTTC. As protein: CASSKDRGHGSLEQYF.

This clonotype was picked up a small number of times. The V call is TRBV7-2, the J call TRBJ2-5, with D unclear. Germline V gene lookup returns CDR1 SGHTA and CDR2 FQGNSA. The CDR3 totals 14 residues. The ends were cut back, 1 base at V and 3 bases at J, with 9 bases in the middle. CDR3 in amino acids: CASSLEGQKETQYF. CDR3 in DNA: TGTGCCAGCAGCTTAGAAGGCCAAAAAGAGACCCAGTACTTC. The full variable domain, with the rest looked up from reference TRBV7-2 and TRBJ2-5, is GAGVSQSPSNKVTEKGKDVELRCDPISGHTALYWYRQSLGQGLEFLIYFQGNSAPDKSGLPSDRFSAERTGGSVSTLTIQRTQQEDSAVYLCASSLEGQKETQYFGPGTRLLVL.

This clonotype was seen a handful of times. The chain combines TRBV27 with TRBJ2-5; 10 positions match TRBD2. This CDR3 is 16 amino acids long. Germline CDR1 and CDR2: MNHEY and SMNVEV (reference sequence). The ends lost 4 bases at V and 7 bases at J; junction bases unmatched: 12. In DNA, the CDR3 is TGTGCCAGCAGTTCCTGGGGAGCGGGAGGGGGCCGGACCCAGTACTTC. This translates into CASSSWGAGGGRTQYF.

This clonotype was found a few times. The chain is built from TRBV7-2 and TRBJ1-4; 9 positions agree with TRBD1. Trimming removed 5 bases from V and 7 bases from J; junction bases left unmatched: 8. The CDR3 has 15 residues. Germline V gene sequence: CDR1 SGHTA, CDR2 FQGNSA. In nucleotides, the CDR3 is TGTGCCAGCAGCCCTCAGACAGGGGGAAGTGAAAAACTGTTTTTT. It yields the protein CASSPQTGGSEKLFF.

This clonotype appeared many times. This chain uses TRBV5-1 with TRBJ2-2, with 7 bases identical to TRBD2. This CDR3 spans 15 amino acids. The V segment lost 2 bases and the J segment 2 bases; nucleotides outside the gene matches: 3. CDR1 and CDR2 (germline): SGHRS, YFSETQ. DNA of the CDR3: TGCGCCAGCAGCTTAGCGGGATCTAACACCGGGGAGCTGTTTTTT. This codes for CASSLAGSNTGELFF.

The V gene is TRBV6-5, the J gene TRBJ1-2; D is ambiguous. Trimming pared 0 bases from V and 6 bases from J, leaving 14 bases between. Germline values: CDR1 MNHEY, CDR2 SVGAGI. The CDR3 extends over 15 amino acids. CDR3 sequence (DNA): TGTGCCAGCAGTTACTCGGAGGGATCCCTCGATGGCTACACCTTC. Amino acid sequence: CASSYSEGSLDGYTF.

This rearrangement joins TRBV29-1 to TRBJ2-7, with D perhaps given as TRBD1 or TRBD2 (6 bases each). Per germline, CDR1 SQVTM and CDR2 ANQGSEA. The CDR3 extends over 13 amino acids. V lost 5 bases, J lost 0 bases, and 11 bases lay in between. CDR3 protein: CSVQGRSSYEQYF. CDR3 nucleotides: TGCAGCGTTCAGGGGAGGAGCTCCTACGAGCAGTACTTC.

This clonotype was seen ten or more times. This sequence joins TRBV19 and TRBJ2-1; the D is unclear. The CDR3 extends over 11 amino acids. Germline V CDR1 and CDR2: LNHDA, SQIVND (reference sequence). V was trimmed by 1 base and J by 7 bases, leaving 2 bases between them. The CDR3 sequence is CASSIVNEQFF. CDR3 DNA: TGTGCCAGTAGTATAGTAAATGAGCAGTTCTTC.

At least ten counts were recorded for this clonotype. The rearrangement joins TRBV18 to TRBJ2-2; D is possibly TRBD1 or TRBD2 (5 bases each). CDR3 length equals 14 residues. Germline values: CDR1 KGHSH, CDR2 LQKENI. Trimming took off 2 bases at V and 6 bases at J, with 10 bases between the two ends. CDR3 sequence reads: CASSPAGTAGELFF. CDR3 sequence (DNA): TGTGCCAGCTCACCAGCTGGGACGGCCGGGGAGCTGTTTTTT.

This clonotype was seen more than once but under ten times. The chain is built from TRBV3-1 and TRBJ2-1; D is unclear. The CDR3 is 13 amino acids. V gave up 0 bases and J gave up 5 bases, with 5 bases separating them. Germline V CDR1 and CDR2: LGHDT, YNNKEL (reference sequence). CDR3 DNA sequence: TGTGCCAGCAGCCAAGAATTAGACAATGAGCAGTTCTTC. This sequence encodes CASSQELDNEQFF.

The chain links TRBV15 to TRBJ2-1, with D maybe TRBD2 (5 bases). The CDR3 sequence is 16 residues long. Trimming stripped 0 bases from V and 9 bases from J, with 18 bases between. CDR1 and CDR2 from the germline V gene are LNHNV and YYDKDF (reference sequence). CDR3 nucleotide sequence: TGTGCCACCAGCAGAGATCGTGGCCCCAGAGGGAGTGAGCAGTTCTTC. It specifies CATSRDRGPRGSEQFF.

This clonotype was counted a few times. The chain employs TRBV20-1 and TRBJ2-1; D is ambiguous. The germline V gene encodes CDR1 DFQATT and CDR2 SNEGSKA (reference sequence). The germline V and J ends were trimmed by 0 bases and 10 bases, with 10 bases remaining between them. The CDR3 spans 12 residues. The CDR3 DNA is TGCAGTGCTAGAGACGAGCCACCAGAGCAGTTCTTC. Translated: CSARDEPPEQFF.